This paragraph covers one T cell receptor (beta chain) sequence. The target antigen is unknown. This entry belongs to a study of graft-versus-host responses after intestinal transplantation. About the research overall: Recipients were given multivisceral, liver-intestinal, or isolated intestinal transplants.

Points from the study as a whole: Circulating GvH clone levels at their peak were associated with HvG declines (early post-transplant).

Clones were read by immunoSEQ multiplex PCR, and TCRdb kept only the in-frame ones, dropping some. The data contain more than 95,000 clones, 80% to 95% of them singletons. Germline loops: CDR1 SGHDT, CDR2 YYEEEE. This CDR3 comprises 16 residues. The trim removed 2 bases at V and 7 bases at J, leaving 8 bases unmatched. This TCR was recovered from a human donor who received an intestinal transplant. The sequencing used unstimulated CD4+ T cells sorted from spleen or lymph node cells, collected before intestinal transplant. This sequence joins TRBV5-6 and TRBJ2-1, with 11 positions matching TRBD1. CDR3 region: CASSFKRTGGMNEQFF. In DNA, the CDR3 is TGTGCCAGCAGCTTCAAAAGGACAGGGGGCATGAATGAGCAGTTCTTC.